The 14 T cell receptor beta chains listed next were all sequenced from one sample in a study of shared clonotypes between healthy human individuals. Clones were read by immunoSEQ multiplex PCR, and TCRdb kept only the in-frame ones, dropping some. The sample contains about 610,000 clones, 97% of which appear only once. The sample taken for sequencing was naive CD4+ T cells sorted from blood. Subset given: CD45RA+ positively selected. Every receptor here comes from a woman aged 25 to 39 in good health.

J is TRBJ2-7 and V is TRBV28; possibly TRBD2 for D (6 bases). Trimming took 6 bases from V and 3 from J, leaving 12 bases between them. Germline CDR1 MDHEN, CDR2 SYDVKM. The CDR3 loop spans 13 amino acids. CDR3 residues: CASRVRDDYEQYF. Here the CDR3 DNA reads TGTGCCAGCAGGGTGCGGGATGACTACGAGCAGTACTTC.

V usage is TRBV28 and J usage is TRBJ2-7, with D unclear. The CDR3 is made up of 13 amino acids. V was trimmed by 6 bases and J by 2 bases, leaving 11 bases between them. Germline CDR1 MDHEN, CDR2 SYDVKM. CDR3 sequence: CASRPGTTYEQYF. The CDR3 DNA follows: TGTGCCAGCAGACCCGGAACAACCTACGAGCAGTACTTC.

This clone was found once. The CDR3 loop reads CASSPLRQDTEAFF. CDR3 bases: TGTGCCAGCAGCCCCCTTCGACAGGACACTGAAGCTTTCTTT. The genes are TRBV14 and TRBJ1-1, with D possibly being TRBD1 (6 bases). The germline V gene encodes CDR1 SGHDN and CDR2 FVKESK. Trimming cost V 4 bases and J 3 bases, with 12 bases left between them. This CDR3 region has 14 residues.

The chain couples TRBV9 to TRBJ2-7; 9 bases line up with TRBD1. Germline V gives CDR1 SGDLS, CDR2 YYNGEE. The CDR3 sequence is 14 residues long. The J segment lost 10 bases and the V segment lost 0 bases, leaving 8 bases of the junction unmatched. The CDR3 reads CASSVGGDREPQYF. The CDR3 DNA reads TGTGCCAGCAGCGTAGGGGGGGACAGGGAACCTCAGTACTTC.

The rearrangement links TRBV11-3 to TRBJ2-1; 11 bases agree with TRBD2. Trimming took 5 bases from V and 2 from J; bases not matched to a gene: 2. The germline V gene encodes CDR1 SGHNT and CDR2 YENEEA. The CDR3 has 15 residues. CDR3 sequence: CASSASGRTYNEQFF. In DNA form, the CDR3 reads TGTGCCAGCAGCGCTAGCGGGAGGACCTACAATGAGCAGTTCTTC.

V is TRBV28 and J is TRBJ1-1; 7 bases agree with TRBD1. With 3 bases clipped from V and 5 bases from J, the junction kept 9 bases outside the gene matches. This CDR3 has 15 residues. Germline lookup yields CDR1 MDHEN and CDR2 SYDVKM. DNA for the CDR3: TGTGCCAGCAGTTTGGTGGACAGGTCGGTTACTGAAGCTTTCTTT. Its protein product is CASSLVDRSVTEAFF.

The chain has TRBV6-1 and TRBJ1-2, with D maybe TRBD1 (6 bases). The V gene lost 5 bases and the J gene lost 3 bases, with 10 bases spanning the gap. The germline CDR1 and CDR2 sequences are MNHNS and SASEGT. The CDR3 is made up of 13 amino acids. CDR3 bases: TGTGCCAGCAGTTGGGACACCTACTATGGCTACACCTTC. Protein product: CASSWDTYYGYTF.

V gene TRBV4-2 combines with J gene TRBJ1-5, with TRBD1 matching 12 bases. The J segment lost 2 bases and the V segment lost 1 base, leaving 9 bases of the junction unmatched. Germline V gene data show CDR1 as LGHNA and CDR2 as YNFKEQ. There are 19 residues in the CDR3. CDR3 sequence (DNA): TGTGCCAGCAGCCAAGGGGACAGGGGGCGCGAGGGGGGCAATCAGCCCCAGCATTTT. This codes for CASSQGDRGREGGNQPQHF.

The chain employs TRBV15 and TRBJ2-2, with TRBD1 as a possible D gene (6 bases). The CDR3 totals 17 residues. V was shortened by 7 bases and J by 3 bases, with 21 bases between the two germline ends. Germline V gives CDR1 LNHNV, CDR2 YYDKDF (reference sequence). The CDR3 sequence is CATTAGHTGTHTGELFF. CDR3 in DNA: TGTGCCACCACCGCTGGGCACACAGGGACGCACACCGGGGAGCTGTTTTTT.

This sequence joins TRBV6-1 and TRBJ2-7; TRBD1 agrees at 7 bases. V shed 8 bases, J shed 0 bases, and the junction held 10 bases outside the gene matches. Germline assignment: CDR1 MNHNS and CDR2 SASEGT. There are 15 residues in the CDR3. Here the CDR3 reads CASSRQGMSSYEQYF. The CDR3 bases are TGTGCCAGCTCACGACAGGGTATGAGCTCCTACGAGCAGTACTTC.

The V call is TRBV27, the J call TRBJ2-1, with no clear D. Germline values: CDR1 MNHEY, CDR2 SMNVEV (reference sequence). Between the trimmed V and J ends, which lost 3 bases and 9 bases, there was a span of 6 bases. CDR3 size: 11 residues. The CDR3 sequence: CASSFMSEQFF. CDR3 sequence (DNA): TGTGCCAGCAGTTTCATGAGTGAGCAGTTCTTC.

The chain combines TRBV5-1 with TRBJ2-3; possibly TRBD1 or TRBD2 for D (6 bases each). The germline V gene encodes CDR1 SGHRS and CDR2 YFSETQ. The CDR3 runs 13 residues. Trimming pared 2 bases from V and 6 bases from J, leaving 10 bases between. CDR3 region: CASSFGGGDTQYF. The CDR3 DNA reads TGCGCCAGCAGCTTTGGAGGGGGGGATACGCAGTATTTT.

The chain has TRBV29-1 and TRBJ1-1; no clear D gene. Trimming removed 5 bases at V and 1 base at J, with 8 bases between. The CDR3 is 12 amino acids. Germline V gene data show CDR1 as SQVTM and CDR2 as ANQGSEA. CDR3 DNA sequence: TGCAGCGTTTTTGCAGAGAACACTGAAGCTTTCTTT. This gives the protein CSVFAENTEAFF.

V usage is TRBV7-6 and J usage is TRBJ2-5; 7 nucleotides agree with TRBD2. V gave up 1 base and J gave up 5 bases; unmatched junction bases: 10. Looked up from germline, CDR1 is SGHVS and CDR2 is FNYEAQ. The CDR3 is 16 residues long. The DNA for the CDR3 is TGTGCCAGCAGCTTAGTTTTAGCGGGTCTGGCGGAGACCCAGTACTTC. This encodes CASSLVLAGLAETQYF.